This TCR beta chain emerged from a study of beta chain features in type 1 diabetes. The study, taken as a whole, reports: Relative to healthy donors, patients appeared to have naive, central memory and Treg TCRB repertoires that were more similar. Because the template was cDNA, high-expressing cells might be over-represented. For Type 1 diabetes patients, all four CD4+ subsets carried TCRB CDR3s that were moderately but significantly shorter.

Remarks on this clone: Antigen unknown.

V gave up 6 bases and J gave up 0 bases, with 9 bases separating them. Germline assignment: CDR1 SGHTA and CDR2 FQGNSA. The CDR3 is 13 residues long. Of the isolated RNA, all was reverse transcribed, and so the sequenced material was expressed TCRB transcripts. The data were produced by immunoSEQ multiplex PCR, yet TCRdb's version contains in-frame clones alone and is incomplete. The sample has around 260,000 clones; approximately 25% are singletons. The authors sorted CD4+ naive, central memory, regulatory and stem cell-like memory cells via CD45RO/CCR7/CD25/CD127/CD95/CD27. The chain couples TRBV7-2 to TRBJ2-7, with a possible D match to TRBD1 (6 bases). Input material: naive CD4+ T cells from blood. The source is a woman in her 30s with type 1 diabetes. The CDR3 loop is CASSTGNSYEQYF. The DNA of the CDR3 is TGTGCCAGCAGTACAGGGAACTCCTACGAGCAGTACTTC.